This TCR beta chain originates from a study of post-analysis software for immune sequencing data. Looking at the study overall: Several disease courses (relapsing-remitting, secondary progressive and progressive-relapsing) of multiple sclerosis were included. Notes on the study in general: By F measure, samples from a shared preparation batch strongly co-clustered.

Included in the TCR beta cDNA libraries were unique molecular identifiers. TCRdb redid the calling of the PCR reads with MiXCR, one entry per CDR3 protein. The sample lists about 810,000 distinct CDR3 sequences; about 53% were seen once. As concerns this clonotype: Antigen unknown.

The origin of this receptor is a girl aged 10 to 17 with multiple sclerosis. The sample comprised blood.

Here the CDR3 reads CASSSNAYEQYF. CDR3 nucleotides: TGTGCCAGCAGTTCAAACGCCTACGAGCAGTACTTC. V gene TRBV12-3 or TRBV12-4 combines with J gene TRBJ2-5; D is undetermined. The DNA end favors TRBJ2-7, so the J call may be wrong. This CDR3 region has 12 residues.